Listed below are T cell receptor beta chains from one sample, sequenced in a study of T cell clusters in autoimmune cytopenias. For each CDR3 protein, TCRdb gives one entry from its re-call of the multiplex PCR reads, without DNA. Its table lists over a thousand distinct CDR3 sequences. Material for sequencing was peripheral blood. The receptor set was obtained from a human donor with an autoimmune cytopenia or autoimmune hepatitis (not recorded which). CDR3s include the opening cysteine and the closing phenylalanine or tryptophan. Fields, in order: V gene, J gene, clone size, CDR3 protein. Expanded clones get a size class; other rows say once, few or many, or leave the size out.

v_call: TRBV19; j_call: TRBJ1-5; clone_size: .; cdr3_aa: CASSIQGRQPQHF
v_call: TRBV24-1; j_call: TRBJ2-3; clone_size: medium-sized; cdr3_aa: CATSDPGTSTDTQYF
v_call: TRBV5-4; j_call: TRBJ1-2; clone_size: medium-sized; cdr3_aa: CASSPLTDYGYTF
v_call: TRBV15; j_call: TRBJ2-1; clone_size: medium-sized; cdr3_aa: CATRPGQGLYNEQFF
v_call: TRBV6-5; j_call: TRBJ1-2; clone_size: large; cdr3_aa: CASRARGQAYGYTF
v_call: TRBV6-4; j_call: TRBJ1-5; clone_size: medium-sized; cdr3_aa: CASSDIGQPQHF
v_call: TRBV7-9; j_call: TRBJ2-5; clone_size: medium-sized; cdr3_aa: CASSLATEIETQYF
v_call: TRBV30; j_call: TRBJ2-6; clone_size: hyperexpanded; cdr3_aa: CAWSEPAGNGANVLTF
v_call: TRBV5-4; j_call: TRBJ1-4; clone_size: .; cdr3_aa: CASSQGGGNEKLFF
v_call: TRBV6-5; j_call: TRBJ1-4; clone_size: medium-sized; cdr3_aa: CASSQVGEYFEKLFF
v_call: TRBV27; j_call: TRBJ2-5; clone_size: medium-sized; cdr3_aa: CASSFYGLGETQYF
v_call: TRBV12-3/TRBV12-4; j_call: TRBJ1-5; clone_size: medium-sized; cdr3_aa: CASSPSGTGGISNQPQHF
v_call: TRBV27; j_call: TRBJ1-5; clone_size: medium-sized; cdr3_aa: CASKLQGDQPQHF
v_call: TRBV12-3/TRBV12-4; j_call: TRBJ1-5; clone_size: medium-sized; cdr3_aa: CASSMGSGQGPNQPQHF
v_call: TRBV27; j_call: TRBJ2-5; clone_size: .; cdr3_aa: CASSFRNSQETQYF
v_call: TRBV20-1; j_call: TRBJ2-3; clone_size: .; cdr3_aa: CSARWTGRDTQYF
v_call: TRBV5-6; j_call: TRBJ2-3; clone_size: medium-sized; cdr3_aa: CASSSPGNTDTQYF
v_call: TRBV6-5; j_call: TRBJ1-2; clone_size: medium-sized; cdr3_aa: CASSEATGDPNTF
v_call: TRBV27; j_call: TRBJ2-2; clone_size: medium-sized; cdr3_aa: CASSLTSLAGDTGELFF
v_call: TRBV6-1; j_call: TRBJ2-3; clone_size: medium-sized; cdr3_aa: CASSDNWGADTQYF
v_call: TRBV5-4; j_call: TRBJ2-5; clone_size: medium-sized; cdr3_aa: CASRTDAQETQYF
v_call: TRBV27; j_call: TRBJ2-6; clone_size: medium-sized; cdr3_aa: CASSLWSGANVLTF
v_call: TRBV27; j_call: TRBJ2-7; clone_size: .; cdr3_aa: CASRAGGRDSEQYF
v_call: TRBV9; j_call: TRBJ2-3; clone_size: .; cdr3_aa: CASSAPRGMDTQYF
v_call: TRBV5-5; j_call: TRBJ2-7; clone_size: medium-sized; cdr3_aa: CASRDPFRRDYEQYF
v_call: TRBV5-5; j_call: TRBJ1-1; clone_size: large; cdr3_aa: CASSLSDTEAFF
v_call: TRBV29-1; j_call: TRBJ2-2; clone_size: large; cdr3_aa: CSVERGARGPNTGELFF
v_call: TRBV19; j_call: TRBJ2-7; clone_size: medium-sized; cdr3_aa: CASSIGGTAYEQYF
v_call: TRBV20-1; j_call: TRBJ1-2; clone_size: medium-sized; cdr3_aa: CSARERQNYGYTF
v_call: TRBV6-1; j_call: TRBJ2-7; clone_size: medium-sized; cdr3_aa: CASSAQGAGEQYF
v_call: TRBV15; j_call: TRBJ1-2; clone_size: medium-sized; cdr3_aa: CATSLGGGYTF
v_call: TRBV27; j_call: TRBJ2-1; clone_size: medium-sized; cdr3_aa: CASSPGRISYNEQFF
v_call: TRBV24-1; j_call: TRBJ2-2; clone_size: .; cdr3_aa: CATSDWTSGRTGELFF
v_call: TRBV10-3; j_call: TRBJ2-7; clone_size: medium-sized; cdr3_aa: CAISEALGFSAQYF
v_call: TRBV6-5; j_call: TRBJ1-6; clone_size: medium-sized; cdr3_aa: CASSYSTSGTARLPLHF
v_call: TRBV19; j_call: TRBJ2-2; clone_size: medium-sized; cdr3_aa: CASSPMGEDTGELFF
v_call: TRBV7-9; j_call: TRBJ2-1; clone_size: .; cdr3_aa: CASSTGTGGMGEQFF
v_call: TRBV29-1; j_call: TRBJ2-2; clone_size: large; cdr3_aa: CSVERSGVGTGELFF
v_call: TRBV5-4; j_call: TRBJ1-1; clone_size: medium-sized; cdr3_aa: CASSLPGRGTEAFF